This T cell receptor beta chain was identified in a study of Ad26.COV2.S vaccination and SARS-CoV-2 variants. As for the study in general: Participants got Ad26.COV2.S intramuscularly, once or twice 56 days apart.

Of note for this clone: Its target is unknown.

Study-wide points: Marked by substantial breadth, spike-specific CD8+ and CD4+ T cell responses were reportedly seen after vaccination.

Germline lookup yields CDR1 MGHRA and CDR2 YSYEKL. V lost 1 base and J lost 2; bases outside the gene matches: 7. This CDR3 has 16 amino acids. The table came from immunoSEQ multiplex PCR; TCRdb's copy has only in-frame clones and leaves some out. The table records under 550,000 clones, 88% of them present only once. Treatment defined: roughly 20 received Ad26.COV2.S at low or high dose, single or two shots; about 5 received placebo; per-sample allocation not given. Day 63 after the first injection of vaccine or placebo was the sampling time. The sequences come from peripheral blood, collected in a trial of Ad26.COV2.S vaccine versus placebo. This chain connects TRBV4-1 to TRBJ2-7; 8 bases fit TRBD1. The receptor was isolated from a person aged 18-65 years who received the Ad26.COV2.S COVID-19 vaccine or a placebo. This CDR3 reads CASSQVPTGAPYEQYF. The CDR3 DNA is TGCGCCAGCAGCCAAGTTCCGACAGGGGCTCCCTACGAGCAGTACTTC.